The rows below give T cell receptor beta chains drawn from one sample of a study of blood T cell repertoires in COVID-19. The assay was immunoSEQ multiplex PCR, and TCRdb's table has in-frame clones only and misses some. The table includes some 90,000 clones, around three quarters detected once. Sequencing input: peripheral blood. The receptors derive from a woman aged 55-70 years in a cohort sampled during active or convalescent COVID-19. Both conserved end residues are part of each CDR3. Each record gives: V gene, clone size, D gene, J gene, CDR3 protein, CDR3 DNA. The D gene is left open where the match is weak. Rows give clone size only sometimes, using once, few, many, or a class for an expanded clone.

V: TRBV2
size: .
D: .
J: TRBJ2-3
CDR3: CASNLRLGGTDTQYF
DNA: TGTGCCAGCAACCTGAGACTCGGGGGCACAGATACGCAGTATTTT

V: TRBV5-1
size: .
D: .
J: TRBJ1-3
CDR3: CASSSTGAFSGNTIYF
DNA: TGCGCCAGCAGCTCGACAGGAGCCTTCTCTGGAAACACCATATATTTT

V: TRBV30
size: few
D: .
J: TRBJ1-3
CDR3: CAWGSGWGNTIYF
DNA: TGTGCCTGGGGGTCCGGGTGGGGAAACACCATATATTTT

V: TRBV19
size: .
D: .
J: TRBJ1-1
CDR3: CASSIGRGNTEAFF
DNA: TGTGCCAGTAGTATAGGAAGGGGGAACACTGAAGCTTTCTTT

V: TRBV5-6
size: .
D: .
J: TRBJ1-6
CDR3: CASSFRTENSPLHF
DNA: TGTGCCAGCAGCTTTAGAACAGAGAATTCACCCCTCCACTTT

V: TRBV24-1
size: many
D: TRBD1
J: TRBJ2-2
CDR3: CATSDHGTGGPGELFF
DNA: TGTGCCACCAGTGATCACGGGACAGGGGGCCCCGGGGAGCTGTTTTTT

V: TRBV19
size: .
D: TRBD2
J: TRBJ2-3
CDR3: CASSIGALAGGLTDTQYF
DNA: TGTGCCAGTAGTATAGGGGCTTTAGCGGGGGGCCTTACAGATACGCAGTATTTT

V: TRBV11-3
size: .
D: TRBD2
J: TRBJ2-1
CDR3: CASSQAGGSFSSYNEQFF
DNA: TGTGCCAGCAGCCAAGCGGGGGGGTCGTTTAGCTCCTACAATGAGCAGTTCTTC

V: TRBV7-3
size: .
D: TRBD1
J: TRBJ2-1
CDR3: CASSSGQGRSNEQFF
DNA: TGTGCCAGCAGCTCTGGACAGGGACGGAGCAATGAGCAGTTCTTC

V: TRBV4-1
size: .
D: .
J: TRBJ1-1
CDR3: CASSQEWGGVTEAFF
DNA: TGCGCCAGCAGCCAAGAATGGGGGGGGGTCACTGAAGCTTTCTTT

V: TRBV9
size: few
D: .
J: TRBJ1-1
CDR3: CASSPLASNTEAFF
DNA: TGTGCCAGCAGCCCCTTGGCATCCAACACTGAAGCTTTCTTT

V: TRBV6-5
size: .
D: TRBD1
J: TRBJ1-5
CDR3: CASSYNDRVNNQPQHF
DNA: TGTGCCAGCAGTTACAACGACAGGGTAAACAATCAGCCCCAGCATTTT

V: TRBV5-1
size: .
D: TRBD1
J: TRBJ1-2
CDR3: CASSLSGGSYGYTF
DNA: TGCGCCAGCAGCTTATCAGGGGGGAGCTATGGCTACACCTTC

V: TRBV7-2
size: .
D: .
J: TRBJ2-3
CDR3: CASSLPRDTQYF
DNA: TGTGCCAGCAGCTTACCGCGAGATACGCAGTATTTT

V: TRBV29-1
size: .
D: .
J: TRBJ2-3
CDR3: CSVDLGAVFDTQYF
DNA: TGCAGCGTTGACCTTGGGGCAGTTTTCGATACGCAGTATTTT

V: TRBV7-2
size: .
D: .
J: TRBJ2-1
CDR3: CASSLERGRGTRGQQFF
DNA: TGTGCCAGCAGCTTAGAGAGGGGGAGGGGGACCCGCGGGCAGCAGTTCTTC

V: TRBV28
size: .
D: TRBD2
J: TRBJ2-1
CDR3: CASSLGRGGYNEQFF
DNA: TGTGCCAGCAGTCTGGGGCGGGGGGGCTACAATGAGCAGTTCTTC

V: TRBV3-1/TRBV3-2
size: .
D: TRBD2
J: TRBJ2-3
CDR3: CASSQVRAYPLAGGKDTQYF
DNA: TGTGCCAGCAGCCAAGTCCGCGCCTATCCACTAGCGGGGGGCAAAGATACGCAGTATTTT

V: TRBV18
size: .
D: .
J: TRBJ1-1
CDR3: CASSTIHMNTEAFF
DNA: TGTGCCAGCTCTACCATTCACATGAACACTGAAGCTTTCTTT

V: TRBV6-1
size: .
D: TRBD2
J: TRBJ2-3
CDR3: CASSELRGGTDTQYF
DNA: TGTGCCAGCAGTGAACTGCGGGGGGGCACAGATACGCAGTATTTT

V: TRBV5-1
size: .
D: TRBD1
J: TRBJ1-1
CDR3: CASSLVNSGGNTEAFF
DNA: TGCGCCAGCAGCTTGGTTAATTCAGGGGGTAACACTGAAGCTTTCTTT

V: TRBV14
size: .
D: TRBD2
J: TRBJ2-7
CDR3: CASSQDFVGTSGWSSYEQYF
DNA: TGTGCCAGCAGCCAAGATTTCGTAGGGACTAGCGGGTGGAGCTCCTACGAGCAGTACTTC

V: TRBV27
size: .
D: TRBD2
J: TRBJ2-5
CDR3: CASSSTAGGRTRETQYF
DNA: TGTGCCAGCAGCTCAACGGCGGGGGGGCGTACGAGGGAGACCCAGTACTTC

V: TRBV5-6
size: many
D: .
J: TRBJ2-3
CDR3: CASSFFLAGSDTQYF
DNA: TGTGCCAGCAGTTTTTTCCTGGCAGGTTCGGATACGCAGTATTTT

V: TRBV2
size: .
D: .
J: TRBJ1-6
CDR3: CASSDNSYNSPLHF
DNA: TGTGCCAGCAGTGACAACTCCTATAATTCACCCCTCCACTTT

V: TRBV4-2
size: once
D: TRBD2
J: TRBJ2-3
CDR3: CASSQGEGRGGPSGGTSTDTQYF
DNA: TGTGCCAGCAGCCAAGGAGAGGGTAGAGGAGGGCCTAGCGGGGGGACCTCCACAGATACGCAGTATTTT

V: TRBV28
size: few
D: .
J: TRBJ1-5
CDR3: CASSLSLPIQTEELKEPQHF
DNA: TGTGCCAGCAGTTTATCCCTACCCATCCAGACAGAAGAGTTGAAAGAGCCCCAGCATTTT

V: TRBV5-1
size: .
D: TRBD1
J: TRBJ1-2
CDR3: CASSFDRGRDGYTF
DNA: TGCGCCAGCAGCTTTGACAGGGGGCGCGATGGCTACACCTTC

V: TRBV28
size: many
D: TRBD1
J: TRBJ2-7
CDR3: CASSLGGQGYEQYF
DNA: TGTGCCAGCAGTTTGGGGGGACAGGGCTACGAGCAGTACTTC

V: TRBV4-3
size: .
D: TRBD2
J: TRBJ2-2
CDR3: CASSQEAGVSTGELFF
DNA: TGCGCCAGCAGCCAAGAAGCGGGGGTGAGCACCGGGGAGCTGTTTTTT

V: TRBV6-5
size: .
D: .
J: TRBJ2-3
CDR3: CASARGRSDTQYF
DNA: TGTGCCAGCGCCAGGGGAAGATCGGATACGCAGTATTTT

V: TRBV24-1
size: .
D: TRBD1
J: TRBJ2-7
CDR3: CATSERQGAYEQYF
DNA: TGTGCCACCAGTGAACGACAGGGGGCCTACGAGCAGTACTTC

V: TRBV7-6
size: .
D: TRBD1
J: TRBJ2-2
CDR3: CASSSQQGTNTGELFF
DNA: TGTGCCAGCAGCTCACAACAGGGGACGAACACCGGGGAGCTGTTTTTT

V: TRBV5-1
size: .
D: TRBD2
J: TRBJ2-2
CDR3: CASSPLASTTGELFF
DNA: TGCGCCAGCAGCCCACTAGCGTCAACCACCGGGGAGCTGTTTTTT

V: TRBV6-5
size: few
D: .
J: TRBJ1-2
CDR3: CASSYSGGQDYGYTF
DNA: TGTGCCAGCAGTTACTCGGGGGGGCAGGACTATGGCTACACCTTC

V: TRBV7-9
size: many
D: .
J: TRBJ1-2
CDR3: CASSLDLTGIYGYTF
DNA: TGTGCCAGCAGCTTAGACTTGACCGGGATCTATGGCTACACCTTC